The rows below give T cell receptor beta chains drawn from one sample of a study of technical replicates of blood from several donors. Assay: immunoSEQ multiplex PCR; the TCRdb copy retains only in-frame clones and omits some. The sample holds about 88,000 clones; just under 95% are singletons and the top ten take approximately 0.25%. The sequenced sample consisted of T cells isolated from PBMCs. These receptors originate from a human donor in good health. The conserved cysteine and the conserved F or W are not part of the CDR3 here. The size of a clone is reported for some rows only, either as once, few or many, or as a class for expanded clones.

v_gene	j_gene	abundance	CDR3aa
TRBV9	TRBJ1-5	-	ASSASGTADSNQPQH
TRBV6-5	TRBJ1-1	-	ASRGQGAGLTEAF
TRBV30	TRBJ1-6	-	AWQWAGLFSYNSPLH
TRBV15	TRBJ2-7	-	ATSPHGQDYEQY
TRBV6-6	TRBJ2-3	-	ASSYFSGGAGDTQY
TRBV6-5	TRBJ2-1	-	ASSYSGQYNEQF
TRBV4-2	TRBJ1-1	-	ASSRRTVRQGEPESWHMNTEAF
TRBV7-7	TRBJ2-1	-	ASSSGLAGVGEQF
TRBV19	TRBJ1-2	-	ASSPDAGRTGIVYGYT
TRBV7-9	TRBJ2-1	-	ASSLVPLTGAGAREQF
TRBV10-3	TRBJ2-6	-	AISGGGTGANVLT
TRBV5-4	TRBJ1-2	-	ASSLDPGGYGYT
TRBV28	TRBJ2-7	once	ASRRTGAHYEQY
TRBV5-8	TRBJ2-7	-	ASSLGQGALSYEQY
TRBV7-2	TRBJ2-7	once	ASSPTFPGLLYLAEQY
TRBV9	TRBJ2-3	-	ASSPIALAGGNADTQY
TRBV7-8	TRBJ2-4	-	ASSLSTGGINIQY
TRBV29-1	TRBJ1-2	-	SVPDREGGYT